The 32 T cell receptor beta chains reported below all come from one sample, sequenced in a study of cytomegalovirus exposure and HLA in healthy donors. The PCR employed 60 Vbeta primers together with 13 Jbeta primers. Generated by immunoSEQ multiplex PCR, the TCRdb table keeps only in-frame clones and is missing some. This sample carries 100,000 or so clones, 65% to 80% of them seen once, and the ten largest clones take approximately 2%. Source material: PBMCs. These receptors all stem from a woman aged 40 to 49 in good health and CMV-seronegative.

This clone is large by share. V and J are TRBV28 and TRBJ2-7, with D possibly being TRBD1 (6 bases). The V end was cut by 7 bases, the J end by 3 bases, with 10 bases between. The CDR3 is 12 residues long. CDR1 MDHEN and CDR2 SYDVKM come from the germline V gene. The CDR3 DNA sequence: TGTGCCAGCACCAAGGACAGCTACGAGCAGTACTTC. Translation gives CASTKDSYEQYF.

The rearrangement uses TRBV27 and TRBJ1-5; D unresolved. This CDR3 has 13 residues. V lost 3 bases and J lost 6, with 9 bases in between. The germline gives CDR1 MNHEY, CDR2 SMNVEV (reference sequence). The CDR3, as DNA: TGTGCCAGCAGTTTGGGAGCCACTCAGCCCCAGCATTTT. Amino acid sequence: CASSLGATQPQHF.

V is TRBV19 and J is TRBJ2-1; D remains ambiguous. Germline V gives CDR1 LNHDA, CDR2 SQIVND (reference sequence). V lost 6 bases, J lost 4 bases, and 7 bases lay in between. CDR3 size: 12 residues. The CDR3 bases are TGTGCCAGTAGGGCCAATTACAATGAGCAGTTCTTC. It encodes CASRANYNEQFF.

The genes are TRBV28 and TRBJ2-1; the D is unclear. Germline assignment: CDR1 MDHEN and CDR2 SYDVKM. This CDR3 comprises 13 residues. V lost 7 bases and J 3 bases, leaving 10 bases between the germline ends. CDR3 sequence (DNA): TGTGCCAGCAACCTCCGGAGCTACAATGAGCAGTTCTTC. Translation gives CASNLRSYNEQFF.

The chain recombines TRBV6-1 with TRBJ2-7; 10 bases agree with TRBD1. V trimming: 2 bases; J trimming: 3 bases; junction bases outside the gene matches: 7. Per the germline V gene, CDR1 is MNHNS and CDR2 is SASEGT. The CDR3 is 16 amino acids. The CDR3 sequence: CASSELVWDRGYEQYF. CDR3 DNA sequence: TGTGCCAGCAGTGAATTGGTTTGGGACAGGGGCTACGAGCAGTACTTC.

DNA of the CDR3: TGTGCCAGCAGCTTAGGCACGGGACAGGGGGACTATGGCTACACCTTC. Encoded protein: CASSLGTGQGDYGYTF. The chain has TRBV7-2 and TRBJ1-2; the match to TRBD1 covers 11 bases. Germline CDR1 SGHTA, CDR2 FQGNSA. V lost 1 base and J lost 3; bases outside the gene matches: 4. This CDR3 is built from 16 residues.

As concerns this clone: One end of the junction does not line up with germline, which may come from a read error. V and J are TRBV15 and TRBJ2-1; 9 bases align to TRBD2. Germline loops: CDR1 LNHNV, CDR2 YYDKDF (reference sequence). CDR3 length: 15 amino acids. Here the CDR3 reads CAASRDSGGWYEQFF. CDR3 coding DNA: TGTGCCGCCAGCAGAGATAGCGGGGGTTGGTATGAGCAGTTCTTC.

V gene TRBV5-8 combines with J gene TRBJ2-2; D possibly corresponds to TRBD1 (5 bases). The CDR3 sequence is 14 residues long. The ends were cut back, 1 base at V and 7 bases at J, with 11 bases in the middle. From germline, CDR1 is SGHTS and CDR2 YDEGEE. The CDR3 region is CASSLWGADGELFF. For the CDR3, the DNA is TGTGCCAGCAGCTTGTGGGGCGCCGACGGGGAGCTGTTTTTT.

This chain links TRBV4-2 with TRBJ1-2; 7 bases align to TRBD1. This CDR3 region has 15 residues. CDR1 and CDR2 (germline): LGHNA, YNFKEQ. V gave up 2 bases and J gave up 8 bases; unmatched junction bases: 11. The CDR3 nucleotides are TGTGCCAGCAGCCAAACAGTGGGCGGAGGGGGCGGCTACACCTTC. Translation gives CASSQTVGGGGGYTF.

V and J are TRBV6-5 and TRBJ2-7; 7 bases line up with TRBD1. CDR3 length equals 15 residues. Germline V gene sequence: CDR1 MNHEY, CDR2 SVGAGI. V shed 1 base and J 7 bases; nucleotides not matched to a gene: 10. CDR3 amino acids: CASSYWRQGTREQYF. CDR3 in DNA: TGTGCCAGCAGTTACTGGCGACAGGGCACTCGGGAGCAGTACTTC.

The sample holds one count of this clone. The rearrangement uses TRBV29-1 and TRBJ2-3, with 9 bases fitting TRBD2. V lost 6 bases and J lost 3; bases outside the gene matches: 13. Germline-derived CDR1 and CDR2 are SQVTM and ANQGSEA. This CDR3 comprises 16 residues. In nucleotides, the CDR3 is TGCAGCGTGTGGGGGTTGGGAGCGGGGGGAACAGATACGCAGTATTTT. Its translation is CSVWGLGAGGTDTQYF.

In its sample, this clone was seen a few times. V gene TRBV5-1 combines with J gene TRBJ1-2; 8 nucleotides line up with TRBD1. After removal of 3 bases from V and 7 bases from J, the junction contained 8 bases not matched to a gene. Germline CDR1 reads SGHRS; CDR2 reads YFSETQ. The CDR3 extends over 14 amino acids. CDR3 sequence: CASSSGQAFFGYTF. For the CDR3, the DNA is TGCGCCAGCAGCTCGGGACAGGCCTTTTTTGGCTACACCTTC. Variable domain in full (rest from reference TRBV5-1 and TRBJ1-2): KAGVTQTPRYLIKTRGQQVTLSCSPISGHRSVSWYQQTPGQGLQFLFEYFSETQRNKGNFPGRFSGRQFSNSRSEMNVSTLELGDSALYLCASSSGQAFFGYTFGSGTRLTVV.

The genes are TRBV5-6 and TRBJ2-4, with D maybe TRBD2 (6 bases). This CDR3 has 18 residues. V dropped 1 base and J dropped 1 base, with 18 bases sitting between them. In germline, CDR1 is SGHDT, CDR2 YYEEEE. CDR3 DNA: TGTGCCAGCAGCTTGTCTTTCTTACCCGGAGGGGCCAAAAACATTCAGTACTTC. Translated, it gives CASSLSFLPGGAKNIQYF.

The genes are TRBV27 and TRBJ1-6, with D uncertain. CDR3 length: 13 amino acids. V lost 3 bases, J lost 9 bases, and 9 bases lay in between. Per germline, CDR1 MNHEY and CDR2 SMNVEV (reference sequence). In DNA form, the CDR3 reads TGTGCCAGCAGTTTGGGGAGGGTTTCACCCCTCCACTTT. The encoded protein is CASSLGRVSPLHF.

As regards this clone: The same CDR3 can be traced to other DNA sequences in this sample. This chain uses TRBV15 with TRBJ1-2; no clear D. Deletions cut 0 bases from V and 3 bases from J, with 8 bases between. The CDR3 totals 14 residues. The germline gives CDR1 LNHNV, CDR2 YYDKDF (reference sequence). The CDR3 DNA reads TGTGCCACCAGCAGAGATCGCGGGGACTATGGCTACACCTTC. It is translated as CATSRDRGDYGYTF.

The chain combines TRBV6-1 with TRBJ2-2, with no clear D. This CDR3 has 11 residues. Trimming left V 7 bases short and J 5 bases short, with 5 bases between. The germline CDR1 and CDR2 sequences are MNHNS and SASEGT. CDR3 region: CASKETGELFF. As DNA, the CDR3 is TGTGCCAGCAAGGAGACCGGGGAGCTGTTTTTT.

This chain uses TRBV9 with TRBJ2-7, with D perhaps matching TRBD1 (6 bases). Between the trimmed V and J ends, which lost 2 bases and 5 bases, there was a span of 14 bases. The germline V gene encodes CDR1 SGDLS and CDR2 YYNGEE. The CDR3 runs 14 residues. In DNA, the CDR3 is TGTGCCAGCAGCGTCGGATTACGGACAGACGAGCAGTACTTC. Residues: CASSVGLRTDEQYF.

The genes are TRBV7-2 and TRBJ2-3, with TRBD1 identical over 10 bases. The germline gives CDR1 SGHTA, CDR2 FQGNSA. The ends lost 2 bases at V and 4 bases at J; junction bases unmatched: 3. This CDR3 is 15 amino acids long. The CDR3 DNA reads TGTGCCAGCAGCTTAAGACAGGGGGCAGCAGATACGCAGTATTTT. Protein product: CASSLRQGAADTQYF.

The rearrangement joins TRBV19 to TRBJ1-5, with TRBD1 matching over 12 bases. This CDR3 is 14 amino acids long. Losses at the gene ends were 5 bases for V and 5 bases for J; bases not matched to a gene: 1. Germline CDR1 is LNHDA and CDR2 is SQIVND (reference sequence). The CDR3 protein is CASSGTGGDQPQHF. DNA of the CDR3: TGTGCCAGTAGTGGGACAGGGGGCGATCAGCCCCAGCATTTT.

The chain recombines TRBV10-1 with TRBJ2-7; 9 positions agree with TRBD2. Germline CDR1 reads WNHNN; CDR2 reads SYGVQD (reference sequence). The CDR3 length is 15 residues. After removal of 6 bases from V and 2 bases from J, the junction contained 8 bases not matched to a gene. The CDR3 sequence is CASSTGLAGTYEQYF. In DNA form, the CDR3 reads TGCGCCAGCAGCACCGGGCTAGCGGGAACCTACGAGCAGTACTTC.

Comments on this clone: The same CDR3 can be traced to other DNA sequences in this sample. The CDR3 nucleotides are TGTGCCAGCTCACCGAGGGACAGGGCGAGCAATCAGCCCCAGCATTTT. Its protein is CASSPRDRASNQPQHF. This sequence joins TRBV18 and TRBJ1-5; TRBD1 agrees at 9 bases. With V trimmed by 3 bases and J by 1 base, 4 bases remained unmatched. The CDR3 is 16 amino acids. Per germline, CDR1 KGHSH and CDR2 LQKENI.

This chain connects TRBV20-1 to TRBJ2-5; D not certain. The CDR3 has 11 amino acids. The V gene's germline CDR1 is DFQATT and CDR2 SNEGSKA (reference sequence). The germline V and J ends were trimmed by 2 bases and 5 bases, with 6 bases remaining between them. The CDR3 sequence: CSARPHETQYF. The CDR3 region has the DNA TGCAGTGCTAGACCCCATGAGACCCAGTACTTC.

The chain uses TRBV9 and TRBJ2-5; TRBD1 aligns across 7 bases. The length of the CDR3 is 14 residues. The V gene's germline CDR1 is SGDLS and CDR2 YYNGEE. The ends lost 5 bases at V and 1 base at J; junction bases unmatched: 5. CDR3 protein: CASSANRGQETQYF. The CDR3 nucleotides are TGTGCCAGCAGTGCAAACAGGGGCCAAGAGACCCAGTACTTC.

The rearrangement uses TRBV29-1 and TRBJ2-2, with D tentatively TRBD2 (6 bases). The CDR3 covers 15 residues. Per the germline V gene, CDR1 is SQVTM and CDR2 is ANQGSEA. Trimming took 7 bases from V and 1 from J, leaving 16 bases between them. In nucleotides, the CDR3 is TGCAGCGCCTCCCTTGGGGGACTGAACACCGGGGAGCTGTTTTTT. Amino acid sequence: CSASLGGLNTGELFF.

The chain combines TRBV6-4 with TRBJ2-3; 12 positions match TRBD2. CDR3 length equals 14 residues. V shed 4 bases, J shed 4 bases, and the junction held 0 bases outside the gene matches. Germline V CDR1 and CDR2: MRHNA, SNTAGT. CDR3: CASSGLAGADTQYF. The CDR3 DNA sequence: TGTGCCAGCAGTGGACTAGCGGGAGCAGATACGCAGTATTTT.

This chain connects TRBV7-8 to TRBJ2-7; 8 bases map to TRBD1. The CDR3 extends over 14 amino acids. CDR1 and CDR2 from the germline V gene are SGHVS and FQNEAQ. The junction had 3 bases not matched to a gene; V was cut back by 4 bases and J by 1 base. The CDR3 coding sequence is TGTGCCAGCAGCTCCAGACAGGGGTCCTACGAGCAGTACTTC. The encoded protein is CASSSRQGSYEQYF.

The chain couples TRBV28 to TRBJ1-5, with 7 bases aligning to TRBD1. CDR1 and CDR2 from the germline V gene are MDHEN and SYDVKM. The length of the CDR3 is 15 residues. V lost 5 bases to trimming and J lost 6 bases; unmatched junction nucleotides: 10. The CDR3 loop reads CASSLSQGWSQPQHF. The CDR3 DNA reads TGTGCCAGCAGTCTCTCACAGGGGTGGAGTCAGCCCCAGCATTTT.

This clone was recorded once. This chain uses TRBV29-1 with TRBJ1-1; 12 bases agree with TRBD1. CDR1 is SQVTM and CDR2 is ANQGSEA in the germline V gene. V lost 5 bases, J lost 7 bases, and 5 bases stayed unmatched. This CDR3 is 13 amino acids long. The CDR3 DNA reads TGCAGCGTTAAGGGACAGGGGGCTCTTGAAGCTTTCTTT. Encoded protein: CSVKGQGALEAFF.

The genes are TRBV18 and TRBJ2-2; a possible D gene is TRBD1 (6 bases). From germline, CDR1 is KGHSH and CDR2 LQKENI. The CDR3 has 15 residues. V dropped 6 bases and J dropped 4 bases, with 15 bases sitting between them. The CDR3 DNA reads as TGTGCCAGCTCCCAACAGGGCTCGGGCACCGGGGAGCTGTTTTTT. Residues: CASSQQGSGTGELFF.

The gene calls are TRBV27 and TRBJ2-1; TRBD1 agrees at 9 bases. Unmatched junction bases numbered 11, after V lost 7 bases and J lost 7 bases. The CDR3 loop spans 15 amino acids. The germline V gene encodes CDR1 MNHEY and CDR2 SMNVEV (reference sequence). This CDR3 reads CASNHRDRVPNEQFF. CDR3 nucleotides: TGTGCCAGCAACCACCGGGACAGGGTACCTAATGAGCAGTTCTTC.

The CDR3 sequence is CASSIDRGQGETQYF. In DNA, the CDR3 is TGTGCCAGTAGTATAGATAGAGGACAGGGGGAGACCCAGTACTTC. V gene TRBV19 combines with J gene TRBJ2-5; 9 bases are a match to TRBD1. CDR1 LNHDA and CDR2 SQIVND come from the germline V gene (reference sequence). This CDR3 has 15 residues. V gave up 0 bases and J gave up 5 bases; unmatched junction bases: 4. Using reference TRBV19 and TRBJ2-5 for the parts outside the CDR3, the full variable domain is DGGITQSPKYLFRKEGQNVTLSCEQNLNHDAMYWYRQDPGQGLRLIYYSQIVNDFQKGDIAEGYSVSREKKESFPLTVTSAQKNPTAFYLCASSIDRGQGETQYFGPGTRLLVL.

The chain's CDR3 is CASSDGVNQPQHF. The CDR3 nucleotides are TGTGCCAGCAGTGACGGGGTAAATCAGCCCCAGCATTTT. This chain connects TRBV6-1 to TRBJ1-5; D remains unclear. Trimming removed 3 bases from V and 4 bases from J, with 7 bases in between. Germline V lookup: CDR1 MNHNS, CDR2 SASEGT. The CDR3 has 13 residues.